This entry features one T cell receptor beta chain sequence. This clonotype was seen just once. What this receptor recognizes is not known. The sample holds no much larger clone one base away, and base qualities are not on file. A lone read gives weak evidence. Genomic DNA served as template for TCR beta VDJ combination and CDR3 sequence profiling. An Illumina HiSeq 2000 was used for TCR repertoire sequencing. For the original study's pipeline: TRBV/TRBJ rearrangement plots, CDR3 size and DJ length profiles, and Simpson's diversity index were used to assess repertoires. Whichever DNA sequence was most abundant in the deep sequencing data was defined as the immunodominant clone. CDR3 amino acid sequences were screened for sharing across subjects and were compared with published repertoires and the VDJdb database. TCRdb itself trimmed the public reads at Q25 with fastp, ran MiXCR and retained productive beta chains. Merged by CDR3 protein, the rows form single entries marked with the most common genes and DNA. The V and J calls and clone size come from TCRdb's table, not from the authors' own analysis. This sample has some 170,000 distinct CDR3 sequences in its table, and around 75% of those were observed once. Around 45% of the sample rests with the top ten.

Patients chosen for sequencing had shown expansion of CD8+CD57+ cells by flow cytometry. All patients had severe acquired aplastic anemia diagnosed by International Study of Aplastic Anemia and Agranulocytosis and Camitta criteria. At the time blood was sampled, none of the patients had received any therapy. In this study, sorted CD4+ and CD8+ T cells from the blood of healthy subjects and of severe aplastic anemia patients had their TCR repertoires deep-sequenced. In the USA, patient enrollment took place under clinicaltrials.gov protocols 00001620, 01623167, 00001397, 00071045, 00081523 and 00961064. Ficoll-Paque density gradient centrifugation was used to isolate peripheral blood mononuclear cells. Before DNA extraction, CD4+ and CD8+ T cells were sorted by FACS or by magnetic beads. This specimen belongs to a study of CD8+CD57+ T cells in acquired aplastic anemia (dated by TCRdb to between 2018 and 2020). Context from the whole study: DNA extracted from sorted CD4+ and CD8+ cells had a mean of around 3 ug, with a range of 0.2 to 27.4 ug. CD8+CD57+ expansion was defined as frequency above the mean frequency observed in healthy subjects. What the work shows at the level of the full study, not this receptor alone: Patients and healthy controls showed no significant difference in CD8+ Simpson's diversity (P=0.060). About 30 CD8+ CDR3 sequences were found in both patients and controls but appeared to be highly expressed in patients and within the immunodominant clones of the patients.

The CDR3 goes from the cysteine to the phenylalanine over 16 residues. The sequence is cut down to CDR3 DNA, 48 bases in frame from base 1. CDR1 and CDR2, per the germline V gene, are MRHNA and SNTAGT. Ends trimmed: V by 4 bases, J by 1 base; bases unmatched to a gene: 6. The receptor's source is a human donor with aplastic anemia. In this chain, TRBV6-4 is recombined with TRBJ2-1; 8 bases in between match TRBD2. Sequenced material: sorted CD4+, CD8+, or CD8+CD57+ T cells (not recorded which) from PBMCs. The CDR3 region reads CASSGTSTQSYNEQFF. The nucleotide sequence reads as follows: TGTGCCAGCAGTGGGACTAGCACACAATCCTACAATGAGCAGTTCTTC.